One sample yielded the 22 T cell receptor beta chains listed below, sequenced in a study of T cells in Graves' hyperthyroidism and ophthalmopathy. It was RNA transcripts that yielded the amplified TCR beta CDR3 regions. The TCR CDR3 first-round RT-PCR relied on the HTBI primer set. MiXCR, run by TCRdb on the multiplex PCR reads, gives a single entry per CDR3 protein. Of 490,000 or so distinct CDR3 sequences listed, approximately 23% were seen once; the top ten hold 45% to 50%. Source material: blood. Source of these receptors: a woman in her 70s with Graves' ophthalmopathy.

This clonotype came up a few times. The chain carries TRBV7-3 and TRBJ2-5; D remains ambiguous. Trimming cost V 3 bases and J 4 bases, with 12 bases left between them. This CDR3 is 14 amino acids long. The germline CDR1 and CDR2 sequences are SGHTA and FQGTGA. The CDR3 DNA reads as TGTGCCAGCAGCTTCGACTCCTCAAGAGAGACCCAGTACTTC. This sequence encodes CASSFDSSRETQYF.

This chain connects TRBV20-1 to TRBJ2-1, with 11 bases that match TRBD2. The CDR3 loop spans 15 amino acids. The V segment lost 3 bases and the J segment 6 bases; nucleotides outside the gene matches: 7. Germline-derived CDR1 and CDR2 are DFQATT and SNEGSKA (reference sequence). CDR3 nucleotide sequence: TGCAGTGCTAGGAGCGGGACTAGCGGCTTCAATGAGCAGTTCTTC. This gives the protein CSARSGTSGFNEQFF.

The rearrangement links TRBV18 to TRBJ2-1; D is unclear. Trimming removed 2 bases from V and 8 bases from J, with 7 bases in between. Germline V gene data show CDR1 as KGHSH and CDR2 as LQKENI. This CDR3 has 12 amino acids. CDR3 residues: CASSPGWDEQFF. CDR3 in DNA: TGTGCCAGCTCACCAGGTTGGGATGAGCAGTTCTTC.

This clonotype has a count of ten or more. The chain employs TRBV7-9 and TRBJ2-3; 8 nucleotides agree with TRBD1. The CDR3 runs 15 residues. Per germline, CDR1 SEHNR and CDR2 FQNEAQ (reference sequence). V lost 5 bases to trimming and J lost 2 bases; unmatched junction nucleotides: 6. The CDR3 sequence: CASSPGQANTDTQYF. CDR3 DNA: TGTGCCAGCAGCCCGGGACAGGCCAACACAGATACGCAGTATTTT.

This clonotype was counted ten times or more. This chain uses TRBV6-2 or TRBV6-3 with TRBJ2-5; weak D call: TRBD2 (5 bases). The CDR3 covers 15 residues. Trimming took 4 bases from V and 1 from J, leaving 13 bases between them. CDR1 MNHEY and CDR2 SVGEGT come from the germline V gene. CDR3 nucleotide sequence: TGTGCCAGCAGTTCCCTAGCAGATTTCCAAGAGACCCAGTACTTC. Protein product: CASSSLADFQETQYF.

Many counts were recorded for this clonotype. The chain joins TRBV12-3 or TRBV12-4 to TRBJ1-5; 9 positions match TRBD1. V dropped 1 base and J dropped 6; count of bases not matched to a gene: 7. CDR3 length: 16 residues. CDR3 amino acids: CASSLVGTGTGQPQHF. CDR3 sequence (DNA): TGTGCCAGCAGTTTAGTCGGGACAGGGACGGGTCAGCCCCAGCATTTT.

The V gene is TRBV5-1, the J gene TRBJ2-5, with D tentatively TRBD2 (5 bases). The V end was cut by 3 bases, the J end by 5 bases, with 20 bases between. Germline lookup yields CDR1 SGHRS and CDR2 YFSETQ. This CDR3 comprises 16 residues. CDR3 region: CASSWMLSDGEETQYF. CDR3 sequence (DNA): TGCGCCAGCAGCTGGATGTTGAGTGATGGGGAGGAGACCCAGTACTTC. Filled out from reference TRBV5-1 and TRBJ2-5, the complete variable domain reads KAGVTQTPRYLIKTRGQQVTLSCSPISGHRSVSWYQQTPGQGLQFLFEYFSETQRNKGNFPGRFSGRQFSNSRSEMNVSTLELGDSALYLCASSWMLSDGEETQYFGPGTRLLVL.

The CDR3 protein is CASSTGLAGVDTQYF. CDR3 in DNA: TGTGCCAGCAGCACAGGACTAGCGGGAGTAGATACGCAGTATTTT. The J gene is TRBJ2-3, the V gene TRBV7-3, with 13 positions matching TRBD2. The CDR3 length is 15 residues. The junction had 4 bases not matched to a gene; V was cut back by 5 bases and J by 5 bases. Germline V gene lookup returns CDR1 SGHTA and CDR2 FQGTGA. Together with reference TRBV7-3 and TRBJ2-3, the CDR3 gives the full variable domain: GAGVSQTPSNKVTEKGKYVELRCDPISGHTALYWYRQSLGQGPEFLIYFQGTGAADDSGLPNDRFFAVRPEGSVSTLKIQRTERGDSAVYLCASSTGLAGVDTQYFGPGTRLTVL.

This clonotype appeared a few times. The V call is TRBV24-1, the J call TRBJ1-2; D is undetermined. Trimming removed 3 bases from V and 0 bases from J, with 7 bases in between. Germline V gene data show CDR1 as KGHDR and CDR2 as SFDVKD. The CDR3 consists of 14 residues. CDR3: CATSDHGTNYGYTF. In DNA form, the CDR3 reads TGTGCCACCAGTGATCACGGTACTAACTATGGCTACACCTTC.

The V gene is TRBV19, the J gene TRBJ1-2, with TRBD1 as a possible D gene (5 bases). Trimming stripped 5 bases from V and 4 bases from J, with 20 bases between. The CDR3 consists of 16 residues. Germline V gene lookup returns CDR1 LNHDA and CDR2 SQIVND (reference sequence). Here the CDR3 reads CASSETGTPGTYGYTF. The CDR3 DNA reads as TGTGCCAGTAGTGAAACCGGGACCCCCGGGACCTATGGCTACACCTTC.

This clonotype was observed a few times. The gene calls are TRBV7-3 and TRBJ2-7; TRBD2 might be the D (5 bases). Germline V lookup: CDR1 SGHTA, CDR2 FQGTGA. Trimming shortened V by 10 bases and J by 3 bases, and 16 bases separated the two germline ends. CDR3 size: 13 residues. The CDR3 region has the DNA TGTGCCACCCCCGCGAGGGCCAACTACGAGCAGTACTTC. Translation gives CATPARANYEQYF. Drawing the rest from reference TRBV7-3 and TRBJ2-7, the complete variable domain is GAGVSQTPSNKVTEKGKYVELRCDPISGHTALYWYRQSLGQGPEFLIYFQGTGAADDSGLPNDRFFAVRPEGSVSTLKIQRTERGDSAVYLCATPARANYEQYFGPGTRLTVT.

This clonotype was observed a few times. The rearrangement joins TRBV3-1 to TRBJ1-3; D not certain. CDR3 length: 14 residues. Between the trimmed V and J ends, which lost 3 bases and 4 bases, there was a span of 10 bases. Germline V gene sequence: CDR1 LGHDT, CDR2 YNNKEL (reference sequence). As DNA, the CDR3 is TGTGCCAGCAGCCAGGGTTTATACGGAAACACCATATATTTT. Amino acids: CASSQGLYGNTIYF.

The gene calls are TRBV6-2 or TRBV6-3 and TRBJ2-1, with 8 positions matching TRBD1. The CDR3 loop spans 16 amino acids. With 6 bases clipped from V and 2 bases from J, the junction kept 9 bases outside the gene matches. The germline V gene has CDR1 MNHEY and CDR2 SVGEGT. CDR3 coding DNA: TGTGCCAGCAGAAACCGACAGGGGAAACCCTACAATGAGCAGTTCTTC. Translated: CASRNRQGKPYNEQFF.

This clonotype turned up a few times. The chain uses TRBV6-1 and TRBJ2-2; D remains ambiguous. This CDR3 spans 12 amino acids. CDR1 MNHNS and CDR2 SASEGT come from the germline V gene. V lost 6 bases, J lost 7 bases, and 9 bases lay in between. CDR3 nucleotides: TGTGCCAGCAGGGTAACGAACGGGGAGCTGTTTTTT. Protein product: CASRVTNGELFF.

The genes are TRBV7-2 and TRBJ2-2, with 12 bases lining up with TRBD2. Per germline, CDR1 SGHTA and CDR2 FQGNSA. This CDR3 comprises 17 residues. With 5 bases clipped from V and 9 bases from J, the junction kept 13 bases outside the gene matches. For the CDR3, the DNA is TGTGCCAGCAGCGTAGAGCTAGCGGGAGGGCCTTCAAGGGAGCTGTTTTTT. Its translation: CASSVELAGGPSRELFF. Using reference TRBV7-2 and TRBJ2-2 for the parts outside the CDR3, the full variable domain is GAGVSQSPSNKVTEKGKDVELRCDPISGHTALYWYRQSLGQGLEFLIYFQGNSAPDKSGLPSDRFSAERTGGSVSTLTIQRTQQEDSAVYLCASSVELAGGPSRELFFGEGSRLTVL.

At least ten counts were recorded for this clonotype. The chain recombines TRBV6-1 with TRBJ1-5; no clear D. V was shortened by 3 bases and J by 4 bases, with 13 bases between the two germline ends. Germline CDR1 is MNHNS and CDR2 is SASEGT. The CDR3 extends over 15 amino acids. CDR3 amino acids: CASSDFLLGNQPQHF. CDR3 nucleotide sequence: TGTGCCAGCAGTGATTTCCTTCTGGGAAATCAGCCCCAGCATTTT.

This chain links TRBV6-1 with TRBJ2-1; 11 bases agree with TRBD2. The V and J ends lost 6 bases and 6 bases, in that order; junction bases with no gene match: 7. There are 15 residues in the CDR3. The V gene's germline CDR1 is MNHNS and CDR2 SASEGT. For the CDR3, the DNA is TGTGCCAGCAGGCAGGGGACTAGCGGAGCCAATGAGCAGTTCTTC. Protein: CASRQGTSGANEQFF.

This chain joins TRBV11-3 and TRBJ2-7; no definite D call. Looked up from germline, CDR1 is SGHNT and CDR2 is YENEEA. V lost 0 bases, J lost 0 bases, and 9 bases lay in between. The CDR3 extends over 15 amino acids. For the CDR3, the DNA is TGTGCCAGCAGCTTAGACACCGCCGCCTCCTACGAGCAGTACTTC. Its translation is CASSLDTAASYEQYF.

The genes are TRBV29-1 and TRBJ1-5; possibly TRBD1 for D (5 bases). The germline V and J ends were trimmed by 7 bases and 3 bases, with 10 bases remaining between them. This CDR3 has 12 residues. Germline V lookup: CDR1 SQVTM, CDR2 ANQGSEA. The CDR3 nucleotides read TGCAGCGCCGGGGCCGACAATCAGCCCCAGCATTTT. Its protein is CSAGADNQPQHF.

There are a few counts of this clonotype. The V call is TRBV9, the J call TRBJ1-5, with TRBD1 identical over 7 bases. This CDR3 spans 14 amino acids. Looked up from germline, CDR1 is SGDLS and CDR2 is YYNGEE. V shed 1 base and J 6 bases; nucleotides not matched to a gene: 4. CDR3 nucleotide sequence: TGTGCCAGCAGCGTAACAGGGGTGGGTCAGCCCCAGCATTTT. Translating it yields CASSVTGVGQPQHF.

Concerning this clonotype: The conserved phenylalanine or tryptophan normally closing the CDR3 is absent here, so this likely arose from a read error. The CDR3 DNA sequence: TGCGCCAGCAGCCAAGGCAGCGGGGCCACCTACGAGCAGTACCTC. This codes for CASSQGSGATYEQYL. This chain connects TRBV4-3 to TRBJ2-7; 7 bases align to TRBD2. V lost 1 base and J lost 2; bases outside the gene matches: 5. CDR3 length: 15 residues. Germline CDR1 and CDR2: LGHNA and YSLEER.

The chain employs TRBV4-3 and TRBJ2-3; maybe TRBD2 (6 bases). The V and J ends lost 1 base and 6 bases respectively, with 17 bases between them. The V gene's germline CDR1 is LGHNA and CDR2 YSLEER. The CDR3 totals 16 residues. This chain's CDR3 is CASSQGGYGSRDTQYF. In nucleotides, the CDR3 is TGCGCCAGCAGCCAAGGAGGTTACGGGAGTCGGGATACGCAGTATTTT.